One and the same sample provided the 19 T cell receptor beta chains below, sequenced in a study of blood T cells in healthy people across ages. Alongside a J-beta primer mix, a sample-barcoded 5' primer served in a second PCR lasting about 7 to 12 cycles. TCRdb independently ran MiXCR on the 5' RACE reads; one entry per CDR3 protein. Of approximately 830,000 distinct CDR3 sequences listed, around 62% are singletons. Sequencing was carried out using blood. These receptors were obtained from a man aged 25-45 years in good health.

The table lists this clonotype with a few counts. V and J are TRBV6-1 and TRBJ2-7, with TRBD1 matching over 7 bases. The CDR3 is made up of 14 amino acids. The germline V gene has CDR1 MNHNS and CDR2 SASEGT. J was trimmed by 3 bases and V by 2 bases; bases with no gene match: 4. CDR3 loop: CASSEIAGGYEQYF. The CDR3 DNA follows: TGTGCCAGCAGTGAAATCGCAGGGGGCTACGAGCAGTACTTC.

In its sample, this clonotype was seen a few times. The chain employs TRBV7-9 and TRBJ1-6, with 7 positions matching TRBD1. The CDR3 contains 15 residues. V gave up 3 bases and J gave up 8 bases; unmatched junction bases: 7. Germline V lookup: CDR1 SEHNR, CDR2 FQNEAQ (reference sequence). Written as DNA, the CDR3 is TGTGCCAGCAGCTTGCCCGGGCAGGGGGATTCACCCCTCCACTTT. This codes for CASSLPGQGDSPLHF.

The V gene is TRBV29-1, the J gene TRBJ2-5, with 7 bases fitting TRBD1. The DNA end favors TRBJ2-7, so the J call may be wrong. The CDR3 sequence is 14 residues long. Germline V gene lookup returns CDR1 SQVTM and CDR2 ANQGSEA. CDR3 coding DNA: TGCAGCGTTGGTGCAACAGGGGCCCTTTACGAGCAGTACTTC. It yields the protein CSVGATGALYEQYF.

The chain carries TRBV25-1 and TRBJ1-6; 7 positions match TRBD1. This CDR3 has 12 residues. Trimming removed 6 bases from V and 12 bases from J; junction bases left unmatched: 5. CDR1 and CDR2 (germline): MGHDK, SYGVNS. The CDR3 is CASRRQGLPLHF. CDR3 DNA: TGTGCCAGCAGAAGACAGGGTTTACCCCTCCACTTT. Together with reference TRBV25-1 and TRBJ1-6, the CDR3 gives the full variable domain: EADIYQTPRYLVIGTGKKITLECSQTMGHDKMYWYQQDPGMELHLIHYSYGVNSTEKGDLSSESTVSRIRTEHFPLTLESARPSHTSQYLCASRRQGLPLHFGNGTRLTVT.

The CDR3 is CASSSTGSYYGYTF. Written as DNA, the CDR3 is TGTGCCAGCAGCTCCACAGGATCTTACTATGGCTACACCTTC. J is TRBJ1-2 and V is TRBV7-9; weak D call: TRBD1 (5 bases). The germline V and J ends were trimmed by 4 bases and 3 bases, with 12 bases remaining between them. CDR1 and CDR2 from the germline V gene are SEHNR and FQNEAQ (reference sequence). The CDR3 runs 14 residues.

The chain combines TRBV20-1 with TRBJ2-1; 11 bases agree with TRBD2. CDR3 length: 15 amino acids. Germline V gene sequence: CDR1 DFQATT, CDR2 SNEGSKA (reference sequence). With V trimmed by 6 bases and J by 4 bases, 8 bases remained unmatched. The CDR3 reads CSAHGLAGGYNEQFF. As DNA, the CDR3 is TGCAGTGCCCACGGGCTAGCGGGGGGTTACAATGAGCAGTTCTTC.

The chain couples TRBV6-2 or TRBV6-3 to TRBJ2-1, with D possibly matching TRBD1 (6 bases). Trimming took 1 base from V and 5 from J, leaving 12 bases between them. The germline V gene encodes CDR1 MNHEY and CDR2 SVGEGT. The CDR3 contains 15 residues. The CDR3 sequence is CASSYYRDQNNEQFF. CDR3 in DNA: TGTGCCAGCAGTTACTACAGGGATCAGAACAATGAGCAGTTCTTC.

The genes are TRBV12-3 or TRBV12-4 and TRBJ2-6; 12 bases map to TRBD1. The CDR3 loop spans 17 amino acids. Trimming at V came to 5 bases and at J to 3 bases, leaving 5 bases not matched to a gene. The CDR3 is CASSRDRGLYGANVLTF. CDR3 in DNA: TGTGCCAGCAGTAGGGACAGGGGGCTATATGGGGCCAACGTCCTGACTTTC.

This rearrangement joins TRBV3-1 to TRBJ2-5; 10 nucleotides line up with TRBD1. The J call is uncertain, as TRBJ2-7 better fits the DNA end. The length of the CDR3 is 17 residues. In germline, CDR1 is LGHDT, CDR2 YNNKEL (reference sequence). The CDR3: CASSQGYTRQGADEQYF. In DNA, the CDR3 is TGTGCCAGCAGCCAGGGTTACACACGACAGGGGGCCGACGAGCAGTACTTC.

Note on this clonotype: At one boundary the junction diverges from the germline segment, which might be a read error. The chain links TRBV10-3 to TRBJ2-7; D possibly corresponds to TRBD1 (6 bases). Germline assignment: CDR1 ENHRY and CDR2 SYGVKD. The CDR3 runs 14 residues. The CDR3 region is CAIRGDTHSDEQYF. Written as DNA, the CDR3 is TGTGCCATCAGGGGGGACACCCACTCCGACGAGCAGTACTTC.

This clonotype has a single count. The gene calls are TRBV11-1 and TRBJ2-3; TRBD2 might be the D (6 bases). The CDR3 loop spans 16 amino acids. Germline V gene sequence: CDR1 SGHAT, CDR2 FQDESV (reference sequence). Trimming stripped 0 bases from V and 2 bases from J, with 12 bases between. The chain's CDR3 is CASSLASAGPTDTQYF. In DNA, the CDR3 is TGTGCCAGCAGCTTAGCCTCGGCGGGGCCCACAGATACGCAGTATTTT.

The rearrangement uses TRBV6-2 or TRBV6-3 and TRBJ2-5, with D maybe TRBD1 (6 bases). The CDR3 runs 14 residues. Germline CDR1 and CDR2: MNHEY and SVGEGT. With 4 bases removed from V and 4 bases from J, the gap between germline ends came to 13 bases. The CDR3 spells CASSSSQGRETQYF. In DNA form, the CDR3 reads TGTGCCAGCAGTTCCTCCCAGGGGAGAGAGACCCAGTACTTC.

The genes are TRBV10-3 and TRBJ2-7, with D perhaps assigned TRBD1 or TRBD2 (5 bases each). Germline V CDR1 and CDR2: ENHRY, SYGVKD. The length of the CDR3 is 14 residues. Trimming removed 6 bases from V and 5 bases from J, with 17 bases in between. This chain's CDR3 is CAIRVDLGTDEQYF. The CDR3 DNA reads TGTGCCATCAGGGTCGACCTGGGGACGGACGAGCAGTACTTC.

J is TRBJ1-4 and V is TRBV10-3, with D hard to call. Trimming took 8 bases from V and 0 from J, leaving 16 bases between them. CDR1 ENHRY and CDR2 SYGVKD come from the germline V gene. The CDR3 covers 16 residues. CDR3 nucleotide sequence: TGTGCCATCTTTCCCGCACGGGTAGCAACTAATGAAAAACTGTTTTTT. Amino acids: CAIFPARVATNEKLFF.

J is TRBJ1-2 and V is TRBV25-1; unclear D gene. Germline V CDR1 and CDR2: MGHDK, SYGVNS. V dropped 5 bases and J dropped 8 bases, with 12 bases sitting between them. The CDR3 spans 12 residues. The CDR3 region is CASSPRDNGYTF. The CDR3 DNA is TGTGCCAGCAGTCCACGAGACAACGGCTACACCTTC.

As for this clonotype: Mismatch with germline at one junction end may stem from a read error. DNA of the CDR3: TGTGCCAGCAGTTACAACCACCCGAGAAGCAATCAGCCCCAACATTTT. It is translated as CASSYNHPRSNQPQHF. The chain has TRBV6-5 and TRBJ1-5; D not resolved. CDR1 is MNHEY and CDR2 is SVGAGI in the germline V gene. This CDR3 is 16 amino acids long.

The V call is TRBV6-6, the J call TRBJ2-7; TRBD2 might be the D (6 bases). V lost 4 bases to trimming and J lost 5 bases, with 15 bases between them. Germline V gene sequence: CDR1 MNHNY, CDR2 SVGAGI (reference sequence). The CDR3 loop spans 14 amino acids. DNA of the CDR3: TGTGCCAGCAGTTTGGGACTTCCCCCAAACGAGCAGTACTTC. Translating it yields CASSLGLPPNEQYF.

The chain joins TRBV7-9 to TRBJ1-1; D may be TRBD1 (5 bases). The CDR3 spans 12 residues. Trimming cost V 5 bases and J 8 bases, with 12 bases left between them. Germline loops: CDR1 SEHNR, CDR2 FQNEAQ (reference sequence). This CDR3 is CASSPARGEAFF. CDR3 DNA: TGTGCCAGCAGCCCAGCACGGGGGGAAGCTTTCTTT.

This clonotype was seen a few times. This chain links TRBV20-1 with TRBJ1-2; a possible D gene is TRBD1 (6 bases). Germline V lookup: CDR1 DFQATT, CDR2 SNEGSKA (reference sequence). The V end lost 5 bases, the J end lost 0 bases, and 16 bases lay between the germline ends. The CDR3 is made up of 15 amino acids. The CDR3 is CSAGDQRGANYGYTF. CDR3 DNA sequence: TGCAGTGCTGGGGACCAAAGGGGGGCTAACTATGGCTACACCTTC.